This T cell receptor beta chain originates from a study of cytomegalovirus exposure and HLA in healthy donors. Overall study: The early release's HLA-typed donors yielded roughly 85 million unique TCRs. Study-level points and caveats: Earlier analysis looked at TCR beta V segments, and most were productive about 90% or about 30% of the time. The study designated around 150 TCR beta chains cytomegalovirus-associated.

With respect to this clone: As yet, its antigen is unknown.

The study ran its PCR with 60 Vbeta and 13 Jbeta primers. The repertoire was sequenced with immunoSEQ multiplex PCR; TCRdb's copy has only in-frame clones and lacks some. The sample gives roughly 290,000 clones, around 90% of which show up once; about 2.5% is in the top ten. This CDR3 comprises 14 residues. From germline, CDR1 is MNHEY and CDR2 SVGAGI. Trimming took 4 bases from V and 4 from J, leaving 10 bases between them. This rearrangement joins TRBV6-5 to TRBJ1-4; D is unresolved. The clonotype was recovered from a young woman in good health and CMV-seronegative. The source material was PBMCs. The CDR3 DNA is TGTGCCAGCAGTTTTGACGGGTATAATGAAAAACTGTTTTTT. Translating gives CASSFDGYNEKLFF.